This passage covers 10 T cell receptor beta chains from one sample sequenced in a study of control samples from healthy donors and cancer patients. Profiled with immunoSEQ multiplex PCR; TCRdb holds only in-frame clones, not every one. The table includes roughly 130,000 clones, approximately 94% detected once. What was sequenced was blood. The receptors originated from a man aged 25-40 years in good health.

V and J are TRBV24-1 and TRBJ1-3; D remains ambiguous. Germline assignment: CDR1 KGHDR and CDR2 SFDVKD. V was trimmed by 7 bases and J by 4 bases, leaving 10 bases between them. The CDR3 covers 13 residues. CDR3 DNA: TGTGCCACCAGGCCCGGGAACGGAAACACCATATATTTT. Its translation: CATRPGNGNTIYF.

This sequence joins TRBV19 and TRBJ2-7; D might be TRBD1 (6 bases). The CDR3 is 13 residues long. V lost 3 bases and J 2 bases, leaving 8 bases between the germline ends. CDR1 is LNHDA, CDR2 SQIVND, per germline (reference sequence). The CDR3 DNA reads TGTGCCAGTAGTATTGGGGGCGCCTACGAGCAGTACTTC. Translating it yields CASSIGGAYEQYF. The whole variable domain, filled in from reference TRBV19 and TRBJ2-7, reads DGGITQSPKYLFRKEGQNVTLSCEQNLNHDAMYWYRQDPGQGLRLIYYSQIVNDFQKGDIAEGYSVSREKKESFPLTVTSAQKNPTAFYLCASSIGGAYEQYFGPGTRLTVT.

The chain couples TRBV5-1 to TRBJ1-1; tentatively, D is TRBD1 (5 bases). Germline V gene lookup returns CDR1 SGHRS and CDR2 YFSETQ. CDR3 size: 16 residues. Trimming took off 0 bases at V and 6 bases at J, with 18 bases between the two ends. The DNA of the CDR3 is TGCGCCAGCAGCTTGGAGGGACGGCGGCTGGGGTCTGAAGCTTTCTTT. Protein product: CASSLEGRRLGSEAFF.

As DNA, the CDR3 is TGTGCCAGCAGTGAGAGAGACTCCTACGAGCAGTACTTC. Protein: CASSERDSYEQYF. The rearrangement uses TRBV2 and TRBJ2-7; D call uncertain. Looked up from germline, CDR1 is SNHLY and CDR2 is FYNNEI. V was clipped by 3 bases and J by 0 bases, with 6 bases between them. The CDR3 contains 13 residues.

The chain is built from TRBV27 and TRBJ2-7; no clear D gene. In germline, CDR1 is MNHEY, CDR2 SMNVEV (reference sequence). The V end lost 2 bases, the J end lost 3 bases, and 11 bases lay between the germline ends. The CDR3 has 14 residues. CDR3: CASSLEQSRYEQYF. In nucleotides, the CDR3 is TGTGCCAGCAGTTTAGAACAGAGCCGCTACGAGCAGTACTTC.

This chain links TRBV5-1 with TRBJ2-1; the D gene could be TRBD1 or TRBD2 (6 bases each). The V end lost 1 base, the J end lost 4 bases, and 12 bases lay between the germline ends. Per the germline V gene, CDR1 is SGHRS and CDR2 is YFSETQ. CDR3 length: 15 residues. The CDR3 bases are TGCGCCAGCAGCTTGAGGGGGGACGCTTACAATGAGCAGTTCTTC. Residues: CASSLRGDAYNEQFF.

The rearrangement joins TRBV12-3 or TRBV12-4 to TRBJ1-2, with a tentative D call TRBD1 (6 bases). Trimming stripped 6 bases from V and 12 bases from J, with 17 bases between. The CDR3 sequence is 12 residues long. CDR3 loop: CASSLGGAPDTF. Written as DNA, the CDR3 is TGTGCCAGCAGCCTCGGGGGGGCCCCAGACACCTTC.

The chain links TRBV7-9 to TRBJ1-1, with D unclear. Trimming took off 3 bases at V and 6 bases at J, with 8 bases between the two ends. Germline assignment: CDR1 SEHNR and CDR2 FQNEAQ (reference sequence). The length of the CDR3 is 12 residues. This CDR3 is CASSFGGAEAFF. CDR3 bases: TGTGCCAGCAGCTTCGGCGGGGCTGAAGCTTTCTTT.

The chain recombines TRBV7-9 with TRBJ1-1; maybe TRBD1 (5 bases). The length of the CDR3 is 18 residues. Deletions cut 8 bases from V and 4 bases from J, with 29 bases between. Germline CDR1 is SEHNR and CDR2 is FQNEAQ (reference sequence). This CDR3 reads CASVPLGGQGGFVTEAFF. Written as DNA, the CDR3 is TGTGCCAGCGTTCCTCTTGGAGGGCAGGGCGGGTTCGTCACTGAAGCTTTCTTT.

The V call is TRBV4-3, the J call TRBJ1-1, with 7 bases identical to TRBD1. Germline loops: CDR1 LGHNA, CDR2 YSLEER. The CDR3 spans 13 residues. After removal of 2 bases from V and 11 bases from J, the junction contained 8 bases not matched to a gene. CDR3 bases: TGCGCCAGCAGCCAATATCAAGACAGGGAGGCTTTCTTT. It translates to CASSQYQDREAFF.